The subject of this entry is one T cell receptor (beta chain). The data were obtained in a study of T cell changes during pregnancy in multiple sclerosis. Per the germline V gene, CDR1 is SGHTA and CDR2 is FQGNSA. The CDR3 extends over 18 amino acids. Trimming shortened V by 10 bases and J by 6 bases, and 33 bases separated the two germline ends. TCRdb's table, derived via immunoSEQ multiplex PCR, lists solely in-frame clones and lacks some. The sample includes under 60,000 clones, 80% to 95% of them seen just once. This sequence joins TRBV7-2 and TRBJ1-1; D is undetermined. The specimen was CD4+ T cells from peripheral blood mononuclear cells, collected after pregnancy. This receptor was taken from a female donor with multiple sclerosis, enrolled in a pregnancy study. The CDR3 loop is CATRENLAGLWEHSEAFF. CDR3 bases: TGTGCCACCCGCGAAAACTTAGCGGGTTTATGGGAACACTCTGAAGCTTTCTTT.